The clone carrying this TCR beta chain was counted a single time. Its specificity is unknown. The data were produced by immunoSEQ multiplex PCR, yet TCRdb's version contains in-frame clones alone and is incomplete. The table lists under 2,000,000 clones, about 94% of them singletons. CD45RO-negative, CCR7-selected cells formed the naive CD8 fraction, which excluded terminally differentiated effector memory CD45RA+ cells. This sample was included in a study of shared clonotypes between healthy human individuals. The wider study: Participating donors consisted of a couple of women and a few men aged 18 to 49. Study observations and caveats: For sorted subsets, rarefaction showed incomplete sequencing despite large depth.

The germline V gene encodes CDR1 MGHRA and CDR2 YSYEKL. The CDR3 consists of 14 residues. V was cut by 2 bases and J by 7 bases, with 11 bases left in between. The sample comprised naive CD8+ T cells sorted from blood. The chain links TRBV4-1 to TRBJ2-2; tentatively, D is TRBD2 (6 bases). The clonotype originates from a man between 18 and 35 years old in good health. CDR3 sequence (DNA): TGCGCCAGCAGCCAAAGGCAGCGGGTCGGGGAGCTGTTTTTT. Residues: CASSQRQRVGELFF.